This is a list of T cell receptor beta chains from one sample in a study of beta chain features in type 1 diabetes. Data came from immunoSEQ multiplex PCR; TCRdb stores just in-frame clones and leaves some out. The sample contains some 40,000 clones, over 45% of which appear only once. Sequences were obtained from central memory CD4+ T cells from blood. These TCRs come from a woman under 30 in good health. The CDR3 runs from the conserved cysteine through the conserved F or W.

v_call,j_call,cdr3_aa
TRBV5-1,TRBJ2-5,CASSLLAGGETQYF
TRBV7-9,TRBJ2-2,CASSLARGNTGELFF
TRBV5-1,TRBJ2-7,CASSLVVGSYEQYF
TRBV6-1,TRBJ1-5,CAATGTMHQPQHF
TRBV21-1,TRBJ2-1,CASSKVEGYEQFF
TRBV27,TRBJ1-6,CASSFRDSGYNSPLHF
TRBV7-9,TRBJ1-1,CASSLVGTNTEAFF
TRBV5-1,TRBJ2-2,CASSAQGRNTGELFF
TRBV2,TRBJ2-7,CASSEVRLAGTHEQYF
TRBV7-2,TRBJ2-7,CASSPNREVQYF
TRBV27,TRBJ1-5,CASSPGGSNQPQHF
TRBV11-2,TRBJ1-1,CASSSQGNTEAFF
TRBV5-6,TRBJ2-1,CASSLDRFGEQFF
TRBV28,TRBJ2-5,CASSPSLWAGYQETQYF
TRBV23-1,TRBJ1-6,CASSHSLDGLPQPLHF
TRBV7-3,TRBJ2-1,CASSVGWGPYNEQFF
TRBV21-1,TRBJ1-6,CASSFFRDRGLNSPLHF
TRBV5-1,TRBJ2-7,CASAEGRTYEQYF
TRBV5-4,TRBJ2-7,CASNGGDYEQYF
TRBV10-2,TRBJ2-7,CASSDPLAGVASF
TRBV4-1,TRBJ2-3,CASSHENTDTQYF
TRBV2,TRBJ2-5,CASRARSGTSGNQETQYF
TRBV11-2,TRBJ1-5,CASSLDRGQGLPQHF
TRBV6-7,TRBJ2-1,CASSYITGTGASNEQFF
TRBV2,TRBJ2-1,CASSGWHRVKWSTDEQFF
TRBV10-3,TRBJ2-2,CAISDRGNTGELFF
TRBV6-5,TRBJ2-1,CASSYSTSGPGGEQFF
TRBV19,TRBJ2-1,CASSIRGVAGGLRNEQFF
TRBV18,TRBJ2-5,CASSPTGGPETQYF
TRBV6-5,TRBJ2-5,CASSSGTGGETQYF
TRBV4-1,TRBJ2-2,CASSQVLRNTGELFF
TRBV15,TRBJ1-2,CATSRAGSGGYTF
TRBV5-1,TRBJ1-1,CASRIQGNTEAFF
TRBV4-1,TRBJ1-2,CASSRPPAGRGYTF
TRBV6-5,TRBJ2-5,CASSYDRAQYF
TRBV7-9,TRBJ2-5,CASSLGQGEETQYF
TRBV4-1,TRBJ2-1,CASSQLPNSYNEQFF
TRBV5-4,TRBJ1-5,CASSLEGTGAQHF
TRBV7-9,TRBJ1-3,CASSLSGSSGNTIYF
TRBV25-1,TRBJ2-7,CASSESVGERRAKQYF
TRBV13,TRBJ1-1,CASTSWTENTEAFF
TRBV7-9,TRBJ2-3,CASSFSPGADTQYF
TRBV5-1,TRBJ2-5,CASSLYRGQETQYF
TRBV6-1,TRBJ2-1,CASSGQGARNEQFF
TRBV29-1,TRBJ1-2,CSVEEGGQANYGYTF
TRBV6-5,TRBJ1-1,CASSYSSTGEAFF
TRBV7-8,TRBJ2-7,CASRLGTSGGSEQYF
TRBV30,TRBJ2-1,CAWTRHRVSSYNEQFF
TRBV30,TRBJ1-1,CAWSGGLANTEAFF
TRBV10-3,TRBJ1-5,CAISEAGNQPQHF
TRBV7-9,TRBJ2-3,CASSSPGGVSTDTQYF
TRBV29-1,TRBJ2-1,CSVGDNYNEQFF
TRBV5-6,TRBJ2-3,CASSFRREGLLLTDTQYF
TRBV18,TRBJ1-1,CASSPPGQMNTEAFF
TRBV18,TRBJ2-5,CASSPRVADYQETQYF